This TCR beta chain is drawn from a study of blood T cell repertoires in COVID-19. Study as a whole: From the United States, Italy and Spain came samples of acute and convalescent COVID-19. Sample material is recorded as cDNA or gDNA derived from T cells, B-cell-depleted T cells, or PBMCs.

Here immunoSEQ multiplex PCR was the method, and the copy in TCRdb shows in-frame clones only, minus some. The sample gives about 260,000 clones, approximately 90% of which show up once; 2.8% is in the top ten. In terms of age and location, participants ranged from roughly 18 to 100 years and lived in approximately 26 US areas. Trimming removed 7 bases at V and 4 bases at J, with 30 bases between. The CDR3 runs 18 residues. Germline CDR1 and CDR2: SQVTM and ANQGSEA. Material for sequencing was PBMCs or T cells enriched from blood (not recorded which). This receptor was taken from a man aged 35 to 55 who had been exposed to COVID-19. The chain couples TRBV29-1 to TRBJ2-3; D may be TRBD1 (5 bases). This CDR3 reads CSADGVRRNKIGADTQYF. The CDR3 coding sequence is TGCAGCGCCGATGGGGTACGTCGAAACAAGATAGGGGCAGATACGCAGTATTTT.